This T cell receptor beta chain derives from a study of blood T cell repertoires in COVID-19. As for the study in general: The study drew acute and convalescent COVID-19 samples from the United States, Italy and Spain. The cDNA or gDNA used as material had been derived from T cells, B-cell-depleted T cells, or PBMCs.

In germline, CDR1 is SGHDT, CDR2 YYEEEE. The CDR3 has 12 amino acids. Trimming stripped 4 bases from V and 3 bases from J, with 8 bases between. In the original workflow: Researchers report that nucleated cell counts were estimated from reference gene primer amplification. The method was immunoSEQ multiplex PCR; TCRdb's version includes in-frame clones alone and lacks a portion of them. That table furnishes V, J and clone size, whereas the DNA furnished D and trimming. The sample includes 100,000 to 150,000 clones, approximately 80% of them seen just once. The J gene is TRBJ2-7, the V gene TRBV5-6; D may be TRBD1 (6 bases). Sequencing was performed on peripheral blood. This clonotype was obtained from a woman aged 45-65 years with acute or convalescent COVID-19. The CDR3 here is CASSTGIYEQYF. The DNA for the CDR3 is TGTGCCAGCAGCACAGGGATCTACGAGCAGTACTTC.